These 21 T cell receptor beta chains came from one sample sequenced in a study of response to subunit inactivated influenza vaccine. TCRdb passed the RT-PCR reads through MiXCR, listing each CDR3 protein once. The sample shows some 640,000 distinct CDR3 sequences, roughly 14% of them seen only once. Source: PBMCs from blood, taken around 14 days before vaccination. These receptors were collected from a man over 45 who received an inactivated influenza vaccine.

V and J are TRBV30 and TRBJ1-6; tentative D call: TRBD1 (5 bases). The V end was cut by 1 base, the J end by 9 bases, with 13 bases between. CDR3 length: 14 residues. Germline CDR1 and CDR2: GTSNPN and SVGIG (reference sequence). CDR3 DNA sequence: TGTGCCTGGAGTGCCGGGGGTGTAGGTTCACCCCTCCACTTT. Its translation: CAWSAGGVGSPLHF.

The sample holds many counts of this clonotype. The CDR3: CASSLVTGRLEQFF. The CDR3 DNA follows: TGTGCCAGCAGCTTAGTTACCGGGAGGCTCGAGCAGTTCTTC. The chain carries TRBV11-2 and TRBJ2-1; 7 nucleotides line up with TRBD2. CDR3 length: 14 amino acids. Trimming took 1 base from V and 10 from J; bases not matched to a gene: 7. Germline V CDR1 and CDR2: SGHAT, FQNNGV.

The chain recombines TRBV11-2 with TRBJ2-3, with a possible D match to TRBD2 (5 bases). Trimming took 5 bases from V and 2 from J, leaving 11 bases between them. Germline loops: CDR1 SGHAT, CDR2 FQNNGV. This CDR3 is built from 14 residues. The DNA of the CDR3 is TGTGCCAGCAGCCCAGGACTCATCACAGATACGCAGTATTTT. This gives the protein CASSPGLITDTQYF.

This clonotype was seen only a few times. The gene calls are TRBV6-2 or TRBV6-3 and TRBJ2-7; 7 nucleotides align to TRBD1. With 7 bases clipped from V and 2 bases from J, the junction kept 8 bases outside the gene matches. Germline lookup yields CDR1 MNHEY and CDR2 SVGEGT. The CDR3 has 14 residues. Here the CDR3 DNA reads TGTGCCAGCACCCGGGGACAGAGAACCTACGAGCAGTACTTC. It encodes CASTRGQRTYEQYF.

This clonotype has more than one count but fewer than ten. The rearrangement uses TRBV29-1 and TRBJ2-1; 15 bases match TRBD2. Trimming removed 5 bases from V and 5 bases from J; junction bases left unmatched: 4. The CDR3 is 15 residues long. From germline, CDR1 is SQVTM and CDR2 ANQGSEA. The CDR3 coding sequence is TGCAGCGTTATAGGACTAGCGGGGGGGAACAATGAGCAGTTCTTC. It encodes CSVIGLAGGNNEQFF.

This clonotype was counted between two and nine times. V and J are TRBV28 and TRBJ2-3, with 12 bases aligning to TRBD2. After removal of 6 bases from V and 7 bases from J, the junction contained 17 bases not matched to a gene. The V gene's germline CDR1 is MDHEN and CDR2 SYDVKM. The CDR3 runs 18 residues. CDR3 amino acids: CASSLPPSLAGGRNTQYF. As DNA, the CDR3 is TGTGCCAGCAGCCTACCCCCCTCACTAGCGGGGGGACGAAATACGCAGTATTTT.

V is TRBV9 and J is TRBJ2-3; 8 positions match TRBD2. The CDR3 length is 15 residues. Germline V lookup: CDR1 SGDLS, CDR2 YYNGEE. The junction had 2 bases not matched to a gene; V was cut back by 0 bases and J by 2 bases. The CDR3 protein is CASSVERGYTDTQYF. CDR3 DNA sequence: TGTGCCAGCAGCGTAGAGCGGGGGTACACAGATACGCAGTATTTT.

The chain carries TRBV30 and TRBJ2-1; 7 bases align to TRBD1. Germline V gene data show CDR1 as GTSNPN and CDR2 as SVGIG (reference sequence). V lost 2 bases and J lost 3; bases outside the gene matches: 1. The CDR3 runs 13 residues. This chain's CDR3 is CAWSRGHYNEQFF. The CDR3 bases are TGTGCCTGGAGTAGGGGGCACTACAATGAGCAGTTCTTC.

In its sample, this clonotype was seen many times. V and J are TRBV15 and TRBJ2-2; TRBD1 or TRBD2 may be the D gene (7 bases each). The V gene's germline CDR1 is LNHNV and CDR2 YYDKDF (reference sequence). Trimming cost V 2 bases and J 9 bases, with 19 bases left between them. The CDR3 contains 16 residues. The CDR3 bases are TGTGCCACCAGCAGAACGACAGGGAGGGGGACCCGGGAGCTGTTTTTT. Protein sequence: CATSRTTGRGTRELFF.

This clonotype has more than one count but fewer than ten. The chain recombines TRBV20-1 with TRBJ2-1; no firm D call. This CDR3 spans 17 amino acids. CDR1 is DFQATT and CDR2 is SNEGSKA in the germline V gene (reference sequence). The germline V and J ends were trimmed by 0 bases and 7 bases, with 22 bases remaining between them. In DNA form, the CDR3 reads TGCAGTGCTAGAGATTTACGCGGCGTACCTATGAGTAATGAGCAGTTCTTC. Its protein product is CSARDLRGVPMSNEQFF.

This clonotype was seen a few times. The V call is TRBV5-6, the J call TRBJ1-3; D is unclear. Germline CDR1 SGHDT, CDR2 YYEEEE. Trimming took 3 bases from V and 6 from J, leaving 16 bases between them. The length of the CDR3 is 15 residues. In DNA form, the CDR3 reads TGTGCCAGCAGCTCGGACCCAAGCCGGGCAAACACCATATATTTT. This gives the protein CASSSDPSRANTIYF.

The V gene is TRBV5-8, the J gene TRBJ2-1; D remains unclear. The CDR3 extends over 12 amino acids. The ends were cut back, 5 bases at V and 5 bases at J, with 8 bases in the middle. CDR1 is SGHTS and CDR2 is YDEGEE in the germline V gene. The CDR3 loop is CASSASNNEQFF. CDR3 nucleotides: TGTGCCAGCAGTGCGAGCAACAATGAGCAGTTCTTC.

V usage is TRBV5-1 and J usage is TRBJ2-1, with D perhaps matching TRBD2 (7 bases). The V gene lost 0 bases and the J gene lost 5 bases, with 24 bases spanning the gap. The CDR3 totals 19 residues. Germline-derived CDR1 and CDR2 are SGHRS and YFSETQ. The CDR3 bases are TGCGCCAGCAGCTTGGCATCGGGGGGCTACACCATGAAAAACAATGAGCAGTTCTTC. Encoded protein: CASSLASGGYTMKNNEQFF.

The V call is TRBV19, the J call TRBJ2-7; 9 nucleotides match TRBD2. The CDR3 consists of 14 residues. Germline V gene data show CDR1 as LNHDA and CDR2 as SQIVND (reference sequence). V shed 6 bases, J shed 3 bases, and the junction held 6 bases outside the gene matches. For the CDR3, the DNA is TGTGCCAGTAGGGAAGCGGGAGGACGCTACGAGCAGTACTTC. Translated, it gives CASREAGGRYEQYF.

This clonotype was seen just once. The chain carries TRBV14 and TRBJ2-3; 9 nucleotides match TRBD2. Losses at the gene ends were 4 bases for V and 0 bases for J; bases not matched to a gene: 14. From germline, CDR1 is SGHDN and CDR2 FVKESK. The CDR3 contains 19 residues. CDR3 DNA sequence: TGTGCCAGCAGCCGGTCTTTTGGGGTAGCGGGAGCAAGCACAGATACGCAGTATTTT. Amino acids: CASSRSFGVAGASTDTQYF.

The chain has TRBV2 and TRBJ2-3; D might be TRBD2 (5 bases). The V and J ends lost 6 bases and 2 bases respectively, with 12 bases between them. There are 14 residues in the CDR3. CDR1 is SNHLY, CDR2 FYNNEI, per germline. The CDR3 sequence: CASRGDSYTDTQYF. The CDR3 region has the DNA TGTGCCAGCAGGGGAGACTCCTACACAGATACGCAGTATTTT. Full variable domain (missing parts from reference TRBV2 and TRBJ2-3): EPEVTQTPSHQVTQMGQEVILRCVPISNHLYFYWYRQILGQKVEFLVSFYNNEISEKSEIFDDQFSVERPDGSNFTLKIRSTKLEDSAMYFCASRGDSYTDTQYFGPGTRLTVL.

This clonotype was detected a few times. This chain connects TRBV6-5 to TRBJ2-7, with D tentatively TRBD1 (6 bases). The CDR3 covers 13 residues. Per germline, CDR1 MNHEY and CDR2 SVGAGI. Deletions cut 0 bases from V and 5 bases from J, with 8 bases between. Written as DNA, the CDR3 is TGTGCCAGCAGTTACTCTTACAGGGACGAGCAGTACTTC. Amino acids: CASSYSYRDEQYF.

CDR3 amino acids: CASSLPGTSGFYEQYF. The CDR3 DNA is TGCGCCAGCAGCTTGCCTGGGACTAGCGGTTTCTACGAGCAGTACTTC. V usage is TRBV5-1 and J usage is TRBJ2-7; 11 bases map to TRBD2. Germline lookup yields CDR1 SGHRS and CDR2 YFSETQ. Unmatched junction bases numbered 6, after V lost 1 base and J lost 3 bases. There are 16 residues in the CDR3.

This clonotype came up many times. J is TRBJ2-1 and V is TRBV19, with TRBD2 matching 7 bases. Germline V gene lookup returns CDR1 LNHDA and CDR2 SQIVND (reference sequence). The ends lost 8 bases at V and 3 bases at J; junction bases unmatched: 10. The CDR3 sequence is 15 residues long. The CDR3 is CASRDRDYLYNEQFF. DNA of the CDR3: TGTGCCAGTCGGGACCGGGACTACCTCTACAATGAGCAGTTCTTC.

This clonotype was seen only once. This chain connects TRBV18 to TRBJ2-7, with 12 bases matching TRBD1. The CDR3 loop spans 15 amino acids. Germline-derived CDR1 and CDR2 are KGHSH and LQKENI. V was clipped by 5 bases and J by 7 bases; unmatched bases: 9. The CDR3, as DNA: TGTGCCAGCTCATCTTCCGGGACAGGGGGCAGGGAGCAGTACTTC. Translating gives CASSSSGTGGREQYF.

There are many counts of this clonotype. The genes are TRBV5-1 and TRBJ2-3; D is uncertain. Trimming stripped 5 bases from V and 2 bases from J, with 9 bases between. Per the germline V gene, CDR1 is SGHRS and CDR2 is YFSETQ. The CDR3 sequence is 13 residues long. CDR3 nucleotide sequence: TGCGCCAGCAGTGCCAGAGCCACAGATACGCAGTATTTT. Protein product: CASSARATDTQYF.